This TCR beta chain was captured by sequencing in a study of CD8 T cells in ankylosing spondylitis. Quantitative molecular-barcoded 5'-RACE generated the TCR beta libraries. TCRdb reprocessed the 5' RACE reads with MiXCR, giving one entry per CDR3 protein. The table lists about 240,000 distinct CDR3 sequences, 8% to 9.5% of them singletons. Looked up from germline, CDR1 is SGHRS and CDR2 is YFSETQ. The CDR3 totals 14 residues. With V trimmed by 8 bases and J by 2 bases, 10 bases remained unmatched. The J gene is TRBJ2-7, the V gene TRBV5-1; 7 bases fit TRBD2. The clonotype was recovered from a male donor with ankylosing spondylitis or in good health (not recorded which). The sample taken for sequencing was blood, either unsorted or a sorted T cell fraction (not recorded which). CDR3: CASPNQREAYEQYF. In nucleotides, the CDR3 is TGCGCCAGTCCGAACCAGCGGGAAGCCTACGAGCAGTACTTC.